This entry lists 8 T cell receptor beta chains sequenced from one sample in a study of blood T cell repertoires in COVID-19 (dated by TCRdb to 2020 to 2022). Library creation used the immunoSEQ multiplex PCR assay. TCRdb retrieved this table from immuneACCESS and kept in-frame rearrangements only. Not all clones are present; in checked studies, unresolved V genes account for under half, and no reason is known for the remainder. In this sample the table shows 110,000 to 150,000 clones, 84% of which occur a single time. About two fifths of the sample lies in the top ten. Sequenced: peripheral blood. Receptors were obtained from a human donor in a cohort sampled during active COVID-19.

This chain connects TRBV19 to TRBJ2-6; D is unclear. Germline CDR1 is LNHDA and CDR2 is SQIVND (reference sequence). The germline V and J ends were trimmed by 3 bases and 0 bases, with 6 bases remaining between them. The CDR3 is made up of 15 amino acids. DNA of the CDR3: TGTGCCAGTAGTATCCCAGGCTCTGGGGCCAACGTCCTGACTTTC. It yields the protein CASSIPGSGANVLTF.

The J gene is TRBJ2-3, the V gene TRBV5-4, with TRBD2 matching over 7 bases. Trimming cost V 4 bases and J 2 bases; bases outside gene matches: 7. There are 15 residues in the CDR3. Per the germline V gene, CDR1 is SGHNT and CDR2 is YYREEE (reference sequence). The CDR3 bases are TGTGCCAGCAGCCCCCTCGGGACTATCACAGATACGCAGTATTTT. Amino acid sequence: CASSPLGTITDTQYF. The full variable domain, completed using reference TRBV5-4 and TRBJ2-3, is ETGVTQSPTHLIKTRGQQVTLRCSSQSGHNTVSWYQQALGQGPQFIFQYYREEENGRGNFPPRFSGLQFPNYSSELNVNALELDDSALYLCASSPLGTITDTQYFGPGTRLTVL.

Written as DNA, the CDR3 is TGTGCCAGCAGTTCCCCCGGGGTGAACACTGAAGCTTTCTTT. As protein: CASSSPGVNTEAFF. The J gene is TRBJ1-1, the V gene TRBV27; D gene unclear. The V gene's germline CDR1 is MNHEY and CDR2 SMNVEV (reference sequence). The germline V and J ends were trimmed by 4 bases and 0 bases, with 9 bases remaining between them. The CDR3 is 14 residues long.

This chain connects TRBV5-4 to TRBJ2-1; the match to TRBD2 covers 9 bases. The CDR3 length is 16 residues. Germline V gene lookup returns CDR1 SGHNT and CDR2 YYREEE (reference sequence). The V segment lost 4 bases and the J segment 4 bases; nucleotides outside the gene matches: 9. The CDR3 bases are TGTGCCAGCAGCCCAGCTAGCGGGGACCAATACAATGAGCAGTTCTTC. Protein: CASSPASGDQYNEQFF.

The chain links TRBV7-9 to TRBJ2-1; D perhaps matches TRBD1 (6 bases). Trimming took 6 bases from V and 6 from J, leaving 12 bases between them. The V gene's germline CDR1 is SEHNR and CDR2 FQNEAQ (reference sequence). CDR3 size: 13 residues. DNA of the CDR3: TGTGCCAGCAGTTCTTCAGGGGCCAATGAGCAGTTCTTC. Protein sequence: CASSSSGANEQFF.

There are a few counts of this clone. The chain uses TRBV29-1 and TRBJ1-2; unclear D gene. This CDR3 is built from 12 residues. Looked up from germline, CDR1 is SQVTM and CDR2 is ANQGSEA. Trimming left V 3 bases short and J 8 bases short, with 13 bases between. CDR3 loop: CSVDPTAGGYTF. The DNA of the CDR3 is TGCAGCGTTGACCCGACGGCGGGGGGCTACACCTTC.

J is TRBJ2-7 and V is TRBV24-1; D possibly corresponds to TRBD2 (5 bases). The CDR3 covers 16 residues. The V end lost 2 bases, the J end lost 4 bases, and 17 bases lay between the germline ends. Germline V CDR1 and CDR2: KGHDR, SFDVKD. In nucleotides, the CDR3 is TGTGCCACCAGTGATTGCGGGCGTCCCCTTCTATACGAGCAGTACGTC. This codes for CATSDCGRPLLYEQYV.

The chain combines TRBV11-3 with TRBJ2-1; 10 positions match TRBD2. The germline CDR1 and CDR2 sequences are SGHNT and YENEEA. Germline trimming cut 4 bases from V and 4 bases from J; bases unmatched to any gene: 7. This CDR3 comprises 16 residues. The CDR3 nucleotides read TGTGCCAGCAGCTCCCGACTAGCGGGCACGTACAATGAGCAGTTCTTC. Translation gives CASSSRLAGTYNEQFF.